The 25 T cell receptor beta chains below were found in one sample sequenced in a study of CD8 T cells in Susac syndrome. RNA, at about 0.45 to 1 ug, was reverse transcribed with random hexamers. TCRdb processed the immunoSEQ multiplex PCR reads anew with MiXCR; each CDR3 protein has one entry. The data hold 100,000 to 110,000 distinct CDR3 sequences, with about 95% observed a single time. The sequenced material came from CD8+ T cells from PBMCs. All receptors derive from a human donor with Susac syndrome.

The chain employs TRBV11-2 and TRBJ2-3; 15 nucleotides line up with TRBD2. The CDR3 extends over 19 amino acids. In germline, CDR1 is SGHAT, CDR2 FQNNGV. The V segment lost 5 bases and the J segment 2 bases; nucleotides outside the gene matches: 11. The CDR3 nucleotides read TGTGCCAGCAGCGTAGGGAAGGGACTAGCGGGGGGAAACACAGATACGCAGTATTTT. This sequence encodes CASSVGKGLAGGNTDTQYF. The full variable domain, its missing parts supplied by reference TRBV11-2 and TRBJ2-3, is EAGVAQSPRYKIIEKRQSVAFWCNPISGHATLYWYQQILGQGPKLLIQFQNNGVVDDSQLPKDRFSAERLKGVDSTLKIQPAKLEDSAVYLCASSVGKGLAGGNTDTQYFGPGTRLTVL.

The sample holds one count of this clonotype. The CDR3 DNA sequence: TGTGCCAGCAGCTTTGCATCCACCTACGAGCAGTACTTC. It is translated as CASSFASTYEQYF. The chain has TRBV7-2 and TRBJ2-7; no clear D gene. CDR1 and CDR2 from the germline V gene are SGHTA and FQGNSA. The CDR3 covers 13 residues. V was cut by 3 bases and J by 2 bases, with 8 bases left in between.

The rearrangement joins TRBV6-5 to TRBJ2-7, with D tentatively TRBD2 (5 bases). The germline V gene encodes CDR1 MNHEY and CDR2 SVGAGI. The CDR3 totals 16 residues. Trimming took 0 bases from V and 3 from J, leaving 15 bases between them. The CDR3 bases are TGTGCCAGCAGTTACTCTGGTCCCGGGATGGACTACGAGCAGTACTTC. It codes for CASSYSGPGMDYEQYF.

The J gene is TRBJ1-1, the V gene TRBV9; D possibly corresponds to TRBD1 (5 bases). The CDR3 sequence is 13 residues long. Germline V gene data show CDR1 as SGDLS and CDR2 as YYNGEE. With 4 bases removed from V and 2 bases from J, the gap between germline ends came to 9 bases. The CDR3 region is CASSTDSNTEAFF. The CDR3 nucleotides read TGTGCCAGCAGCACAGACAGCAACACTGAAGCTTTCTTT.

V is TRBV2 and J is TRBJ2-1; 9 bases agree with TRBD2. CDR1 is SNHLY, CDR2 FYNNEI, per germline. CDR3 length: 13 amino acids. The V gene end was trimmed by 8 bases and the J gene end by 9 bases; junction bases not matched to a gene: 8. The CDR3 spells CASLYSGGSEQFF. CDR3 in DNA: TGTGCCAGCCTTTACAGCGGGGGGAGTGAGCAGTTCTTC. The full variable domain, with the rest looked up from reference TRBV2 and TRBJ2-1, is EPEVTQTPSHQVTQMGQEVILRCVPISNHLYFYWYRQILGQKVEFLVSFYNNEISEKSEIFDDQFSVERPDGSNFTLKIRSTKLEDSAMYFCASLYSGGSEQFFGPGTRLTVL.

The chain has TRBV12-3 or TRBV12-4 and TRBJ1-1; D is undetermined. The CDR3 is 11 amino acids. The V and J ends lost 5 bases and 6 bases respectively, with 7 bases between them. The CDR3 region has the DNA TGTGCCAGCAGTCGTGTCCCTGAAGCTTTCTTT. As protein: CASSRVPEAFF.

CDR3 amino acids: CSAFGLAGHHEQYF. The CDR3 bases are TGCAGTGCGTTCGGACTAGCGGGACACCACGAGCAGTACTTC. The chain links TRBV20-1 to TRBJ2-7, with 12 bases that match TRBD2. Looked up from germline, CDR1 is DFQATT and CDR2 is SNEGSKA (reference sequence). V lost 6 bases, J lost 5 bases, and 8 bases stayed unmatched. The CDR3 consists of 14 residues.

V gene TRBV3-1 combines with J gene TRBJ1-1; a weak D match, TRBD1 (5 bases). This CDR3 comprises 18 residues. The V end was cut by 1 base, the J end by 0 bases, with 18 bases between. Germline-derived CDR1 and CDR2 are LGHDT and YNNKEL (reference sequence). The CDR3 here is CASSQAHGGGAVNTEAFF. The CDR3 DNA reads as TGTGCCAGCAGCCAAGCCCACGGGGGGGGAGCGGTGAACACTGAAGCTTTCTTT.

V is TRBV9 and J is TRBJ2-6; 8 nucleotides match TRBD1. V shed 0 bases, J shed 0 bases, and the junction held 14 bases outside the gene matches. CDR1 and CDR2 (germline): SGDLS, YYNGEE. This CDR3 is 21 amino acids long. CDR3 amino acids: CASSVAVVGGTGGSGANVLTF. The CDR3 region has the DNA TGTGCCAGCAGCGTAGCGGTTGTAGGGGGAACAGGGGGCTCTGGGGCCAACGTCCTGACTTTC. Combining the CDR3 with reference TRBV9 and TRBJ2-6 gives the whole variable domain DSGVTQTPKHLITATGQRVTLRCSPRSGDLSVYWYQQSLDQGLQFLIQYYNGEERAKGNILERFSAQQFPDLHSELNLSSLELGDSALYFCASSVAVVGGTGGSGANVLTFGAGSRLTVL.

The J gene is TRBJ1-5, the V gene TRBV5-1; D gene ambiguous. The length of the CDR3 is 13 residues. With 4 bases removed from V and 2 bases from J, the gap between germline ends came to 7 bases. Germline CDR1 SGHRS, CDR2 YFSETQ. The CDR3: CASSPEGNQPQHF. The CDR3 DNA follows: TGCGCCAGCAGCCCGGAGGGCAATCAGCCCCAGCATTTT.

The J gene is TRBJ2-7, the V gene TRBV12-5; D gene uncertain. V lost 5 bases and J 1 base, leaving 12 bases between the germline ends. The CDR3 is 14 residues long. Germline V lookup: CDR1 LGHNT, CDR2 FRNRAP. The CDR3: CASGLSDRSYEQYF. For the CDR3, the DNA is TGTGCTAGTGGTCTCTCGGACCGGTCCTACGAGCAGTACTTC. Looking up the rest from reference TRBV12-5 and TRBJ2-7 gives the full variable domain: DARVTQTPRHKVTEMGQEVTMRCQPILGHNTVFWYRQTMMQGLELLAYFRNRAPLDDSGMPKDRFSAEMPDATLATLKIQPSEPRDSAVYFCASGLSDRSYEQYFGPGTRLTVT.

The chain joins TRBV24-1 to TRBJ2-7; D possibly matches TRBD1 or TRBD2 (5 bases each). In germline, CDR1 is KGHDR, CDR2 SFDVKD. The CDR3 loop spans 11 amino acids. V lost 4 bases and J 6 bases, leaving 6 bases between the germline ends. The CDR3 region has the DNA TGTGCCACCAGTGACGGGGCCGAGCAGTACTTC. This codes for CATSDGAEQYF.

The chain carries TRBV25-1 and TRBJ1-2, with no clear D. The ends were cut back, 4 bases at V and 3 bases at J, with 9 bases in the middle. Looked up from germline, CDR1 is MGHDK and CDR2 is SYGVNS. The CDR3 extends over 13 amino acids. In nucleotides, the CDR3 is TGTGCCAGCAGTGGACGGACCTACTATGGCTACACCTTC. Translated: CASSGRTYYGYTF.

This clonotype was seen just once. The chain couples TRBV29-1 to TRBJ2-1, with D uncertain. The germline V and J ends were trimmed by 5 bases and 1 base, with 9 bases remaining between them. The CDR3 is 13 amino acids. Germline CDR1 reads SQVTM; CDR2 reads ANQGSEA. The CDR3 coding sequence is TGCAGCGTTTCCCTGGGTTCCTACAATGAGCAGTTCTTC. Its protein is CSVSLGSYNEQFF.

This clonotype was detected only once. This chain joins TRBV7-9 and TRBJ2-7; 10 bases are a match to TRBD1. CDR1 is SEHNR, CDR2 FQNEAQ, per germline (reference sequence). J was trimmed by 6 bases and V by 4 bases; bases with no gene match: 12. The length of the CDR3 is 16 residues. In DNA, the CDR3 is TGTGCCAGCAGCTCCCTCGGGACAGGGGAAGGGTTCGAGCAGTACTTC. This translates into CASSSLGTGEGFEQYF.

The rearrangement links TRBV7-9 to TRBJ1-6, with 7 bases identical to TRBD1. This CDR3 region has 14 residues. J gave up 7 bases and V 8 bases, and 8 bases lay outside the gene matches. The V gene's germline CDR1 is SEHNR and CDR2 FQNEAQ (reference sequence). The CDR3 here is CASAGGQINSPLHF. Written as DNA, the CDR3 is TGTGCCAGCGCGGGGGGACAGATCAATTCACCCCTCCACTTT.

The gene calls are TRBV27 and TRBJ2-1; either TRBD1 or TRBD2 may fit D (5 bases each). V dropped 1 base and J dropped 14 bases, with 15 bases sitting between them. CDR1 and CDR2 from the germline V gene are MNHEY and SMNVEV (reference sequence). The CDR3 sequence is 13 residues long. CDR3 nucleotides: TGTGCCAGCAGTTTATACCCCGAGGGGTCGGAGTTCTTC. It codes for CASSLYPEGSEFF.

CDR3 coding DNA: TGCGCCAGCAGCCTGGACGGACAGCCGAACACTGAAGCTTTCTTT. Translating gives CASSLDGQPNTEAFF. The V gene is TRBV5-1, the J gene TRBJ1-1; possible D gene TRBD1, 6 bases. Trimming stripped 4 bases from V and 1 base from J, with 14 bases between. This CDR3 contains 15 residues. The germline V gene encodes CDR1 SGHRS and CDR2 YFSETQ.

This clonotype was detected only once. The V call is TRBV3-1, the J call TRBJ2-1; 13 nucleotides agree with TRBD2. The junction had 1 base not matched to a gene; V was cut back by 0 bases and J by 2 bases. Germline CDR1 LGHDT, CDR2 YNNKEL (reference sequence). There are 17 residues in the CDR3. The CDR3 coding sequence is TGTGCCAGCAGCCAAGAGGGACTAGCGGGGACCTACAATGAGCAGTTCTTC. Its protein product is CASSQEGLAGTYNEQFF.

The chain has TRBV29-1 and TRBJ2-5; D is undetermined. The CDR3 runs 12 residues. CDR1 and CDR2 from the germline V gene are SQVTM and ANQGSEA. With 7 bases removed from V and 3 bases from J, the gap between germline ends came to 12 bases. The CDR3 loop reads CSALKAEETQYF. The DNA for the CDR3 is TGCAGCGCCCTTAAGGCAGAAGAGACCCAGTACTTC.

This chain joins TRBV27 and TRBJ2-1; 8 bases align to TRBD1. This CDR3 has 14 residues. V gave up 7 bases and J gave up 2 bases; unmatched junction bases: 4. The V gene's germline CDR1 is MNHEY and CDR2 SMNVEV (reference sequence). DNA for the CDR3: TGTGCCAGCAAAACAGGGGGAACCTACAATGAGCAGTTCTTC. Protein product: CASKTGGTYNEQFF.

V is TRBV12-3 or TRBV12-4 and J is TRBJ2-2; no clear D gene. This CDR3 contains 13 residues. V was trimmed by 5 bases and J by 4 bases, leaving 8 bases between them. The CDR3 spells CASSITTTGELFF. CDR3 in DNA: TGTGCCAGCAGTATCACGACCACCGGGGAGCTGTTTTTT.

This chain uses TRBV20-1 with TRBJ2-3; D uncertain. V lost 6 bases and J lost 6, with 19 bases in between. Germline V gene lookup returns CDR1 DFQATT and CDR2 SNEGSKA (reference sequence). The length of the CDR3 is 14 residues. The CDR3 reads CSAPWSARIDTQYF. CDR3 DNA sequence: TGCAGTGCCCCTTGGTCGGCTAGGATTGATACGCAGTATTTT.

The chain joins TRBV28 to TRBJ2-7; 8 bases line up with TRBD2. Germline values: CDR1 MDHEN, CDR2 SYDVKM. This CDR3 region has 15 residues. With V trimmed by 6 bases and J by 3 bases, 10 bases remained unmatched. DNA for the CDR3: TGTGCCAGCAGCCATACTAGCGGATCCTACTACGAGCAGTACTTC. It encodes CASSHTSGSYYEQYF.

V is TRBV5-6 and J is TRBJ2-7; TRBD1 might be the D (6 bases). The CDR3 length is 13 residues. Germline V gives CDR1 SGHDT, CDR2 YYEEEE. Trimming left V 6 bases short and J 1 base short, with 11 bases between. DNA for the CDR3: TGTGCCAGCAACCAACAGGGTTCCTACGAGCAGTACTTC. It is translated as CASNQQGSYEQYF.